This T cell receptor (beta chain) was identified during a study of blood T cell repertoires in COVID-19. Study-wide background: From the United States, Italy and Spain came samples of acute and convalescent COVID-19. The cDNA or gDNA used as material had been derived from T cells, B-cell-depleted T cells, or PBMCs.

How the authors handled the data: Amplification with reference gene primers provided the estimates of nucleated cell counts. Produced via immunoSEQ multiplex PCR; TCRdb's table is partial and in-frame only. That table is the source of V, J and clone size, and D and trimming were worked out from the DNA. Of about 47,000 clones listed, about 90% are singletons. Germline-derived CDR1 and CDR2 are MNHEY and SVGAGI. The ends were cut back, 6 bases at V and 0 bases at J, with 11 bases in the middle. The CDR3 spans 14 residues. The TCR originated in a human donor with active COVID-19. The donor label of this sample is uncertain. The specimen was peripheral blood. The V and J genes are TRBV6-5 and TRBJ1-2, with D perhaps matching TRBD1 (5 bases). The CDR3: CASSLWGANYGYTF. CDR3 coding DNA: TGTGCCAGCAGCCTCTGGGGCGCTAACTATGGCTACACCTTC.